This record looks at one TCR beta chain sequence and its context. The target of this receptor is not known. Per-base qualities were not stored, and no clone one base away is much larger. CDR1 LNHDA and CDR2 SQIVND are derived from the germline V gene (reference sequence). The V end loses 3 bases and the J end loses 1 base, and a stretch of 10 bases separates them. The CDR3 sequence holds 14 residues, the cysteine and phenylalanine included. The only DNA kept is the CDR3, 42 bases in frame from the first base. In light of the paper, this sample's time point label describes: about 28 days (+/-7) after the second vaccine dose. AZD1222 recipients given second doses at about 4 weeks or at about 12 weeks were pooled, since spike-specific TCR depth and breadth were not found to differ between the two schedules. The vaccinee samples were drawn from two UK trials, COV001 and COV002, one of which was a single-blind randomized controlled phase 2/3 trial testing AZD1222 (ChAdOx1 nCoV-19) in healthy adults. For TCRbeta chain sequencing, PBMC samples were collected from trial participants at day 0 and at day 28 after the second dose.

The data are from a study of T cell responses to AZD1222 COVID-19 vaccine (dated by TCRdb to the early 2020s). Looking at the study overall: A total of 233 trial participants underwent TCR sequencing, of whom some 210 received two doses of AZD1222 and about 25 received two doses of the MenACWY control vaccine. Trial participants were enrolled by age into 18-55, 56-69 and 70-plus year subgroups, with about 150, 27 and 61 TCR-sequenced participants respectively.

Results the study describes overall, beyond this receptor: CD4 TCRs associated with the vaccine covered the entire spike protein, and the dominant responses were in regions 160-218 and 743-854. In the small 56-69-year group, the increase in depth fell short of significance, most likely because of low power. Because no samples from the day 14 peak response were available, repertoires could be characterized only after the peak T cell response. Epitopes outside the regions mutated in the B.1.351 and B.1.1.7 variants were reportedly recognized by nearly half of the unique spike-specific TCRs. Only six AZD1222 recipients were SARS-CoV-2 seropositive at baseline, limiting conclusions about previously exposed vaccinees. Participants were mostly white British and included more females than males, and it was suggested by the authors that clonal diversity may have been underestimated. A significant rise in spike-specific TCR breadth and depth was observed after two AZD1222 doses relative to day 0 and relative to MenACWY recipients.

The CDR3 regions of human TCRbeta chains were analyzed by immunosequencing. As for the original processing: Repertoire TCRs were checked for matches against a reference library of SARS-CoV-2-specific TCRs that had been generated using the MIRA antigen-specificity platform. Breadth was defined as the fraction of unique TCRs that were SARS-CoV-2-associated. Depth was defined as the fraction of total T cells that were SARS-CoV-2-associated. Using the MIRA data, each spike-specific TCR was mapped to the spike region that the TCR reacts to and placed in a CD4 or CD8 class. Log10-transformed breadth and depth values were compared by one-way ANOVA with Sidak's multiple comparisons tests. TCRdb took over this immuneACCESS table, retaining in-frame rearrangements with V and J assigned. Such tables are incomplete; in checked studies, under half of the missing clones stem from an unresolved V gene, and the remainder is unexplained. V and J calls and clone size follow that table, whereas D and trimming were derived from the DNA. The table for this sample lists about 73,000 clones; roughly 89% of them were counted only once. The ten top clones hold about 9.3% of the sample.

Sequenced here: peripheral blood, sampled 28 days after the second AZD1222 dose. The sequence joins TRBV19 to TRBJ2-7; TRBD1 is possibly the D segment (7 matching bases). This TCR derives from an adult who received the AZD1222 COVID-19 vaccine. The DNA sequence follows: TGTGCCAGTAGTATCAGGGGGGCTTCCTACGAGCAGTACTTC. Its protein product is CASSIRGASYEQYF. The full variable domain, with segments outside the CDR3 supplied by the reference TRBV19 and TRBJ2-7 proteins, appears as DGGITQSPKYLFRKEGQNVTLSCEQNLNHDAMYWYRQDPGQGLRLIYYSQIVNDFQKGDIAEGYSVSREKKESFPLTVTSAQKNPTAFYLCASSIRGASYEQYFGPGTRLTVT.